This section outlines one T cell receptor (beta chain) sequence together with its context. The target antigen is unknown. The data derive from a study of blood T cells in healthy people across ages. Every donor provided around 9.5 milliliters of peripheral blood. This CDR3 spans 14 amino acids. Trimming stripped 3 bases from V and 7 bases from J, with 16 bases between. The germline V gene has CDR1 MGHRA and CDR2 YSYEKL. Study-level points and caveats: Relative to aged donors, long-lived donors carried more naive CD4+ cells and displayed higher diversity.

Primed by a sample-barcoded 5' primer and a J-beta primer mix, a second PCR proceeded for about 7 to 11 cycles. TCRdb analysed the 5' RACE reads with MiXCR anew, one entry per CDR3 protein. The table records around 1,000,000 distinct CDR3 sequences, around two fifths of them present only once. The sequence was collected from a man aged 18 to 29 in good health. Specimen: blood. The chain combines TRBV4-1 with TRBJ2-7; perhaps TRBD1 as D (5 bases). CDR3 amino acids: CASSHVTWGNEQYF. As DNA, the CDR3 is TGCGCCAGCAGCCACGTTACGTGGGGCAATGAGCAGTACTTC.